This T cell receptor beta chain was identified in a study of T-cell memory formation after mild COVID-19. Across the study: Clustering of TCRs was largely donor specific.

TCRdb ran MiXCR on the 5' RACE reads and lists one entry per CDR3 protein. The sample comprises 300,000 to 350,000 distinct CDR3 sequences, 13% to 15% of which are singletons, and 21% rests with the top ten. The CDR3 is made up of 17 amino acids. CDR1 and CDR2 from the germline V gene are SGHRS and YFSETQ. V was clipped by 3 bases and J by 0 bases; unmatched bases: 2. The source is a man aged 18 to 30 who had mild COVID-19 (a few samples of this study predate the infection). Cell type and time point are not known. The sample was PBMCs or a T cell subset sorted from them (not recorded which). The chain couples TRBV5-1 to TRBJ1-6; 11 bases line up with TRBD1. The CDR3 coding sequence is TGCGCCAGCAGCTGGGGGACAGGGGGCTCCTATAATTCACCCCTCCACTTT. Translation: CASSWGTGGSYNSPLHF. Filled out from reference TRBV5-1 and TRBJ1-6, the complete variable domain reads KAGVTQTPRYLIKTRGQQVTLSCSPISGHRSVSWYQQTPGQGLQFLFEYFSETQRNKGNFPGRFSGRQFSNSRSEMNVSTLELGDSALYLCASSWGTGGSYNSPLHFGNGTRLTVT.